This T cell receptor beta chain appears in the sequencing data of a study of early T cells in non-severe SARS-CoV-2 infection. General study points: Sequences matched to VDJdb favored anti-spike CD8 responses, while private and CD4 specificities were missed.

This clonotype has at least ten counts. Its target is unknown. CDR3 length equals 16 residues. Between the trimmed V and J ends, which lost 5 bases and 3 bases, there was a span of 16 bases. CDR1 PRHDT and CDR2 FYEKMQ come from the germline V gene (reference sequence). Molecules of cDNA were individually given unique molecular identifiers that were attached to them. Each CDR3 protein gets one entry after TCRdb re-called the 5' RACE reads with MiXCR. The repertoire holds roughly 45,000 distinct CDR3 sequences, with about 4% as singletons. This chain connects TRBV13 to TRBJ1-4; unclear D gene. Source material: whole blood. The receptor was isolated from an adult who was a healthcare worker with PCR-confirmed SARS-CoV-2 infection or an uninfected control (not recorded which). The CDR3 region is CASSPPSAAPNEKLFF. The CDR3 DNA is TGTGCCAGCAGCCCCCCCTCGGCAGCCCCTAATGAAAAACTGTTTTTT. Drawing the rest from reference TRBV13 and TRBJ1-4, the complete variable domain is AAGVIQSPRHLIKEKRETATLKCYPIPRHDTVYWYQQGPGQDPQFLISFYEKMQSDKGSIPDRFSAQQFSDYHSELNMSSLELGDSALYFCASSPPSAAPNEKLFFGSGTQLSVL.